Listed below are T cell receptor beta chains from one sample, sequenced in a study of human T cells and chemical hapten exposure. TCRdb analysed the RACE reads with MiXCR anew, one entry per CDR3 protein. The table lists just under 65,000 distinct CDR3 sequences, roughly 11% of them singletons. This sample comprised whole blood, obtained in connection with sensitization to the hapten diphenylcyclopropenone (DPC). Every receptor here comes from a woman under 40 with alopecia areata. Some clones in this sample may be carry-over from other donors' samples. The CDR3 runs from the conserved cysteine through the conserved F or W. Fields, in order: clone size, CDR3 length, J gene, V gene, D gene, CDR3 DNA, CDR3 protein. A D gene is named only where the DNA matches it firmly. Clone sizes are given selectively: once, few, many, or a class where the clone is expanded.

many 13 TRBJ1-5 TRBV6-1 - TGTGCCAGCAGTGGAAGGGAGCATCAGCCCCAGCATTTT CASSGREHQPQHF
few 15 TRBJ2-5 TRBV20-1 TRBD2 TGCAGTGCCCCGATAGCGGGGGAGACTCAAGAGACCCAGTACTTC CSAPIAGETQETQYF
- 15 TRBJ2-7 TRBV6-2/TRBV6-3 - TGTGCCAGCAGAGCGACGGCGGGGTTACCCTACGAGCAGTACTTC CASRATAGLPYEQYF
many 13 TRBJ1-2 TRBV6-5 - TGTGCCAGCAGTCAGGGACACCTGAGTGGCTACACCTTC CASSQGHLSGYTF
few 16 TRBJ2-3 TRBV4-1 TRBD2 TGCGCCAGCAGCCAAGGGGGGGGGAGTACCACAGATACGCAGTATTTT CASSQGGGSTTDTQYF
few 14 TRBJ2-5 TRBV28 - TGTGCCAGCAGACTCCATCAGGGGAGGGGGACCCAGTACTTC CASRLHQGRGTQYF
many 13 TRBJ1-6 TRBV6-2/TRBV6-3 TRBD1 TGTGCCAGCATCGACAGGGCGGATTCACCCCTCCACTTT CASIDRADSPLHF
few 10 TRBJ1-2 TRBV29-1 - TGCAGCGTTGCAACGGCTGGGTACACCTTC CSVATAGYTF
- 12 TRBJ2-1 TRBV12-3/TRBV12-4 - TGTGCCAGCGGCTACTCCTACAATGAGCAGTTCTTC CASGYSYNEQFF
few 15 TRBJ2-1 TRBV7-2 TRBD2 TGTGCCAGCAGCTTGGATAGCGGGAGGGCCATTGAGCAGTTCTTC CASSLDSGRAIEQFF
- 15 TRBJ2-1 TRBV5-1 TRBD1 TGCGCCAGCAGCTTTAAGGGACAGACCTACAATGAGCAGTTCTTC CASSFKGQTYNEQFF
many 13 TRBJ1-1 TRBV27 - TGTGCCAGCAGTTTATCTGTGGGGACTGAAGCTTTCTTT CASSLSVGTEAFF
few 18 TRBJ2-2 TRBV27 - TGTGCCAGCAACCACAGGAGCACGGGACACATGAACACCGGGGAGCTGTTTTTT CASNHRSTGHMNTGELFF